These T cell receptor beta chains were read from a single sample in a study of siplizumab effects on memory and regulatory T cells. Assay: immunoSEQ multiplex PCR; the TCRdb copy retains only in-frame clones and omits some. The sample yields about 100,000 clones, just over 90% seen once. Input material: Tregs sorted from blood. The receptors were sampled from a human donor in good health. The conserved cysteine and the conserved F or W are not part of the CDR3 here.

V gene | CDR3 protein
TRBV7-8 | ASSLGGAGAQETQY
TRBV15 | ATSSPEVNAGETQY
TRBV28 | ASSLIAGVGGRSYNEQF
TRBV21-1 | ASSRGPTSGQETQY
TRBV19 | ASSIDRATGGYT
TRBV5-1 | ASSWRASDTQY
TRBV27 | ASSLQRGPNQPQH
TRBV7-8 | ASSLVWLAESSYNEQF
TRBV19 | ASSMALAGGPITDTQY
TRBV13 | ASSAAGTSGRAYEQY
TRBV5-1 | ASSLATGDAGELF
TRBV6-1 | ASSGIGPNEQF
TRBV5-1 | ASSLVGTENTGELF
TRBV9 | ASSRGLAGDNEQF
TRBV7-3 | ASSLQHTGNSPLH
TRBV5-1 | ASSLGPEQETQY
TRBV7-9 | ASSSTGTGQETQY
TRBV7-2 | ASRQTTDTQY
TRBV9 | ASSPTAGPDTQY